The 27 T cell receptor beta chains presented below share a single source sample, sequenced in a study of blood T cell repertoires in COVID-19. TCRdb keeps only in-frame clones here, not all; method: immunoSEQ multiplex PCR. The sample lists about 47,000 clones, 89% occurring once. Sample: peripheral blood. The receptors shown here come from a man of 80 years or more with active or convalescent COVID-19.

The chain links TRBV6-6 to TRBJ2-7, with TRBD2 matching 7 bases. Trimming cost V 2 bases and J 4 bases; bases outside gene matches: 2. CDR1 and CDR2 from the germline V gene are MNHNY and SVGAGI (reference sequence). The CDR3 loop spans 13 amino acids. The CDR3 is CASSYDSGYEQYF. In nucleotides, the CDR3 is TGTGCCAGCAGTTACGATAGCGGGTACGAGCAGTACTTC.

The chain joins TRBV7-2 to TRBJ2-7; no definite D call. This CDR3 is 14 amino acids long. The germline V and J ends were trimmed by 1 base and 6 bases, with 13 bases remaining between them. Germline V gives CDR1 SGHTA, CDR2 FQGNSA. The CDR3 bases are TGTGCCAGCAGCTTAGACGCTAGGAAAGGCGAGCAGTACTTC. It yields the protein CASSLDARKGEQYF. Together with reference TRBV7-2 and TRBJ2-7, the CDR3 gives the full variable domain: GAGVSQSPSNKVTEKGKDVELRCDPISGHTALYWYRQSLGQGLEFLIYFQGNSAPDKSGLPSDRFSAERTGGSVSTLTIQRTQQEDSAVYLCASSLDARKGEQYFGPGTRLTVT.

This sequence joins TRBV29-1 and TRBJ2-5; no clear D gene. Germline V lookup: CDR1 SQVTM, CDR2 ANQGSEA. Trimming pared 6 bases from V and 1 base from J, leaving 9 bases between. CDR3 length: 12 residues. As DNA, the CDR3 is TGCAGCGTAGAGGAGAGCCAAGAGACCCAGTACTTC. It specifies CSVEESQETQYF.

The chain is built from TRBV7-9 and TRBJ1-1; 9 bases agree with TRBD1. Germline-derived CDR1 and CDR2 are SEHNR and FQNEAQ (reference sequence). This CDR3 comprises 12 residues. V was clipped by 5 bases and J by 7 bases; unmatched bases: 2. CDR3 protein: CASSRDRDEAFF. DNA of the CDR3: TGTGCCAGCAGCCGGGACAGGGATGAAGCTTTCTTT. Drawing the rest from reference TRBV7-9 and TRBJ1-1, the complete variable domain is DTGVSQNPRHKITKRGQNVTFRCDPISEHNRLYWYRQTLGQGPEFLTYFQNEAQLEKSRLLSDRFSAERPKGSFSTLEIQRTEQGDSAMYLCASSRDRDEAFFGQGTRLTVV.

The rearrangement links TRBV11-3 to TRBJ2-3, with 7 bases lining up with TRBD2. The CDR3 has 16 residues. J lost 1 base, V lost 0 bases, and 4 bases had no gene match. From germline, CDR1 is SGHNT and CDR2 YENEEA. CDR3 DNA sequence: TGTGCCAGCAGCTTAGATAATGGGGGGGGCACAGATACGCAGTATTTT. Its protein product is CASSLDNGGGTDTQYF. Supplemented by reference TRBV11-3 and TRBJ2-3, the full variable domain reads EAGVVQSPRYKIIEKKQPVAFWCNPISGHNTLYWYLQNLGQGPELLIRYENEEAVDDSQLPKDRFSAERLKGVDSTLKIQPAELGDSAVYLCASSLDNGGGTDTQYFGPGTRLTVL.

This chain links TRBV28 with TRBJ1-5; D remains unclear. Trimming took 9 bases from V and 1 from J, leaving 13 bases between them. Germline V gene sequence: CDR1 MDHEN, CDR2 SYDVKM. CDR3 size: 14 residues. The CDR3: CASIRGRSNQPQHF. The CDR3 DNA is TGTGCCAGTATTCGGGGTCGCAGCAATCAGCCCCAGCATTTT.

The chain joins TRBV20-1 to TRBJ2-7; TRBD2 might be the D (6 bases). This CDR3 spans 11 amino acids. V was trimmed by 3 bases and J by 6 bases, leaving 9 bases between them. CDR1 is DFQATT and CDR2 is SNEGSKA in the germline V gene (reference sequence). The CDR3 bases are TGCAGTGCTAGCGCCGGGGGCGAGCAGTACTTC. Encoded protein: CSASAGGEQYF.

The CDR3 DNA follows: TGTGCCAGCAGCTCGGGGGGCGGGCAGGGTTTAGCAGATACGCAGTATTTT. Translated, it gives CASSSGGGQGLADTQYF. The chain carries TRBV5-4 and TRBJ2-3, with D possibly matching TRBD2 (7 bases). Germline loops: CDR1 SGHNT, CDR2 YYREEE (reference sequence). The CDR3 contains 17 residues. Trimming cost V 3 bases and J 4 bases, with 21 bases left between them.

This chain joins TRBV5-6 and TRBJ2-7; D gene uncertain. The CDR3 spans 15 residues. Trimming left V 0 bases short and J 5 bases short, with 15 bases between. Germline assignment: CDR1 SGHDT and CDR2 YYEEEE. CDR3 region: CASSLGPSTRNEQYF. CDR3 in DNA: TGTGCCAGCAGCTTGGGACCGAGCACGAGGAACGAGCAGTACTTC. The whole variable domain, remainder taken from reference TRBV5-6 and TRBJ2-7, is DAGVTQSPTHLIKTRGQQVTLRCSPKSGHDTVSWYQQALGQGPQFIFQYYEEEERQRGNFPDRFSGHQFPNYSSELNVNALLLGDSALYLCASSLGPSTRNEQYFGPGTRLTVT.

This CDR3 is CASSLPPSAIYEQYF. CDR3 in DNA: TGTGCCAGCAGTTTACCCCCTAGCGCGATTTACGAGCAGTACTTC. The chain links TRBV28 to TRBJ2-7; maybe TRBD2 (6 bases). V lost 2 bases to trimming and J lost 4 bases, with 15 bases between them. Germline assignment: CDR1 MDHEN and CDR2 SYDVKM. The CDR3 spans 15 residues.

CDR3 in amino acids: CASSLLYIGGGPIPDTQYF. CDR3 sequence (DNA): TGTGCCAGCAGCTTGTTGTATATCGGGGGAGGGCCTATACCAGATACGCAGTATTTT. V and J are TRBV5-6 and TRBJ2-3; 7 bases line up with TRBD2. The V gene's germline CDR1 is SGHDT and CDR2 YYEEEE. After removal of 1 base from V and 4 bases from J, the junction contained 18 bases not matched to a gene. The CDR3 sequence is 19 residues long.

The chain has TRBV7-2 and TRBJ2-4; tentative D call: TRBD1 (5 bases). Germline CDR1 and CDR2: SGHTA and FQGNSA. Trimming left V 5 bases short and J 6 bases short, with 17 bases between. The CDR3 is 15 amino acids. The CDR3 loop reads CASSPATAITNIQYF. The CDR3 DNA is TGTGCCAGCAGCCCAGCGACAGCGATAACAAACATTCAGTACTTC.

The rearrangement uses TRBV28 and TRBJ2-7; tentative D call: TRBD1 (6 bases). CDR1 is MDHEN and CDR2 is SYDVKM in the germline V gene. The V and J ends lost 2 bases and 4 bases respectively, with 12 bases between them. The length of the CDR3 is 14 residues. CDR3 region: CASSLVQGIYEQYF. Here the CDR3 DNA reads TGTGCCAGCAGTTTAGTACAGGGTATTTACGAGCAGTACTTC.

V and J are TRBV10-2 and TRBJ1-5, with 7 bases matching TRBD1. The CDR3 covers 16 residues. V was clipped by 3 bases and J by 4 bases; unmatched bases: 9. Germline V gene lookup returns CDR1 WSHSY and CDR2 SAAADI. This CDR3 reads CASSDMGQHYNQPQHF. DNA for the CDR3: TGCGCCAGCAGTGATATGGGACAGCATTATAATCAGCCCCAGCATTTT.

The rearrangement uses TRBV29-1 and TRBJ1-2, with 11 nucleotides matching TRBD1. The V gene end was trimmed by 4 bases and the J gene end by 4 bases; junction bases not matched to a gene: 5. The CDR3 consists of 14 residues. In germline, CDR1 is SQVTM, CDR2 ANQGSEA. DNA of the CDR3: TGCAGCGTTGGTGGACAGGGGGCAGGCTATGGCTACACCTTC. Its translation is CSVGGQGAGYGYTF.

The chain links TRBV10-1 to TRBJ2-3; D is perhaps TRBD1 (6 bases). This CDR3 spans 14 amino acids. Per germline, CDR1 WNHNN and CDR2 SYGVQD (reference sequence). Trimming left V 6 bases short and J 2 bases short, with 12 bases between. The CDR3 sequence: CASREQGNTDTQYF. CDR3 coding DNA: TGCGCCAGCAGGGAACAGGGCAACACAGATACGCAGTATTTT.

The J gene is TRBJ2-7, the V gene TRBV7-9, with a weak D call TRBD1 (5 bases). V was shortened by 5 bases and J by 3 bases, with 11 bases between the two germline ends. This CDR3 has 13 amino acids. Germline V gives CDR1 SEHNR, CDR2 FQNEAQ (reference sequence). The CDR3 spells CASSPTRDYEQYF. As DNA, the CDR3 is TGTGCCAGCAGCCCCACCAGGGACTACGAGCAGTACTTC.

CDR3 region: CASSQDRSSYNEQFF. The CDR3 DNA sequence: TGTGCCAGCAGCCAGGACAGGAGCTCCTACAATGAGCAGTTCTTC. The chain is built from TRBV5-6 and TRBJ2-1, with 7 bases fitting TRBD1. The germline CDR1 and CDR2 sequences are SGHDT and YYEEEE. This CDR3 has 15 amino acids. V trimming: 4 bases; J trimming: 0 bases; junction bases outside the gene matches: 4.

The chain is built from TRBV11-3 and TRBJ2-2; D call uncertain. With 0 bases removed from V and 7 bases from J, the gap between germline ends came to 12 bases. CDR3 length equals 15 residues. Germline assignment: CDR1 SGHNT and CDR2 YENEEA. CDR3 sequence reads: CASSLDPGTGGELFF. The CDR3 DNA sequence: TGTGCCAGCAGCTTAGATCCGGGTACGGGCGGGGAGCTGTTTTTT.

This chain links TRBV18 with TRBJ2-5; 7 bases match TRBD1. Losses at the gene ends were 0 bases for V and 5 bases for J; bases not matched to a gene: 9. This CDR3 is 16 amino acids long. Looked up from germline, CDR1 is KGHSH and CDR2 is LQKENI. The CDR3 DNA sequence: TGTGCCAGCTCACCACCGGTGACAGGGTACGGCGAGACCCAGTACTTC. Its translation: CASSPPVTGYGETQYF. Filled out from reference TRBV18 and TRBJ2-5, the complete variable domain reads NAGVMQNPRHLVRRRGQEARLRCSPMKGHSHVYWYRQLPEEGLKFMVYLQKENIIDESGMPKERFSAEFPKEGPSILRIQQVVRGDSAAYFCASSPPVTGYGETQYFGPGTRLLVL.

The chain has TRBV9 and TRBJ2-5, with unresolved D. Germline CDR1 reads SGDLS; CDR2 reads YYNGEE. V lost 3 bases to trimming and J lost 5 bases, with 8 bases between them. This CDR3 region has 12 residues. CDR3 amino acids: CASSASRETQYF. The CDR3 DNA follows: TGTGCCAGCAGCGCTAGTCGGGAGACCCAGTACTTC.

The CDR3 loop reads CASSVTSGGASTDTQYF. The CDR3 DNA is TGTGCCAGCAGCGTGACTAGCGGGGGGGCTAGCACAGATACGCAGTATTTT. The chain recombines TRBV9 with TRBJ2-3, with 14 bases that match TRBD2. The CDR3 loop spans 17 amino acids. Losses at the gene ends were 2 bases for V and 0 bases for J; bases not matched to a gene: 2. Germline-derived CDR1 and CDR2 are SGDLS and YYNGEE.

The chain couples TRBV28 to TRBJ1-4, with D maybe TRBD1 (5 bases). V was trimmed by 2 bases and J by 7 bases, leaving 14 bases between them. Germline CDR1 reads MDHEN; CDR2 reads SYDVKM. The CDR3 consists of 15 residues. Here the CDR3 reads CASSLARARGEKLFF. Written as DNA, the CDR3 is TGTGCCAGCAGTTTAGCCAGGGCTCGTGGTGAAAAACTGTTTTTT.

This clone was counted a single time. This chain joins TRBV6-5 and TRBJ1-2; the D is unclear. The CDR3 runs 15 residues. The V end was cut by 5 bases, the J end by 1 base, with 14 bases between. CDR1 is MNHEY, CDR2 SVGAGI, per germline. CDR3 protein: CASSLREPFNYGYTF. The CDR3 region has the DNA TGTGCCAGCAGTCTCCGGGAGCCCTTTAACTATGGCTACACCTTC.

The chain links TRBV6-5 to TRBJ1-3; maybe TRBD1 (6 bases). V shed 7 bases and J shed 7 bases, with 17 bases lying between them. The CDR3 covers 14 residues. CDR1 and CDR2 (germline): MNHEY, SVGAGI. This CDR3 reads CASNHRAFANTIYF. CDR3 nucleotides: TGTGCCAGCAATCACAGGGCCTTTGCGAACACCATATATTTT.

This chain links TRBV4-3 with TRBJ2-7; 9 bases map to TRBD2. CDR1 and CDR2 from the germline V gene are LGHNA and YSLEER. V shed 0 bases, J shed 2 bases, and the junction held 17 bases outside the gene matches. CDR3 length equals 20 residues. This CDR3 is CASSQDLLGDVAGDTYEQYF. The CDR3 bases are TGCGCCAGCAGCCAAGACCTGCTGGGGGATGTAGCGGGAGACACCTACGAGCAGTACTTC.

The V gene is TRBV19, the J gene TRBJ1-2, with 8 bases identical to TRBD1. CDR3 size: 13 residues. V dropped 5 bases and J dropped 8; count of bases not matched to a gene: 7. The germline V gene has CDR1 LNHDA and CDR2 SQIVND (reference sequence). CDR3 sequence: CASSPNPGGGYTF. The CDR3 bases are TGTGCCAGTAGTCCAAACCCAGGGGGCGGCTACACCTTC.